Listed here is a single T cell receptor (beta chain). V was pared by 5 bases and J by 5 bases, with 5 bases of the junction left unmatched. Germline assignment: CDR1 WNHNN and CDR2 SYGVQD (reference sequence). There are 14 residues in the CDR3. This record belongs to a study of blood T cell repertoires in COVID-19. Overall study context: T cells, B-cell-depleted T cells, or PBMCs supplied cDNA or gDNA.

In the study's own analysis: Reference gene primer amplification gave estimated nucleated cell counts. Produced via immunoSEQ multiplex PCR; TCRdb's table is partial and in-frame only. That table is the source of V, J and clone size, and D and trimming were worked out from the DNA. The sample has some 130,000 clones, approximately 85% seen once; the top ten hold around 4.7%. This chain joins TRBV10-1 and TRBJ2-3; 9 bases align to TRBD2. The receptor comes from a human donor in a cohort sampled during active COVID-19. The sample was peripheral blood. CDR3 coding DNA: TGCGCCAGCAGTATAGCGGGAGCGGGAGATACGCAGTATTTT. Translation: CASSIAGAGDTQYF.